This T cell receptor beta chain was documented in a study of blood T cell repertoires in COVID-19. Looking at the study overall: Donors in the United States, Italy and Spain gave samples during acute or convalescent COVID-19. T cells, B-cell-depleted T cells, or PBMCs supplied cDNA or gDNA.

This CDR3 has 14 amino acids. Germline V gene lookup returns CDR1 MDHEN and CDR2 SYDVKM. Deletions cut 5 bases from V and 1 base from J, with 6 bases between. How the authors handled the data: How many nucleated cells were present was estimated from reference gene primer amplification. The assay was immunoSEQ multiplex PCR, and TCRdb's table has in-frame clones only and misses some. V and J calls plus clone size are reproduced from that table; the DNA served to infer D and trimming. The repertoire holds 95,000 to 120,000 clones, with roughly 80% as singletons. The chain joins TRBV28 to TRBJ1-6; a weak D match, TRBD1 (5 bases). The clonotype was recovered from a man aged 45-65 years with acute or convalescent COVID-19. What was sequenced was peripheral blood. CDR3 region: CASSGGSYNSPLHF. For the CDR3, the DNA is TGTGCCAGCAGTGGGGGGTCCTATAATTCACCCCTCCACTTT.